This is a list of T cell receptor beta chains from one sample in a study of blood T cell repertoires in COVID-19. The assay was immunoSEQ multiplex PCR, and TCRdb's table has in-frame clones only and misses some. The table shows under 130,000 clones, with more than 75% occurring only once. The sequenced sample was peripheral blood. The source is a human donor in a cohort sampled during active COVID-19. Each CDR3 is given with its conserved first and last residue. Fields, in order: V gene, J gene, CDR3 protein.

TRBV5-1,TRBJ2-2,CATALGQGARTGELFF
TRBV9,TRBJ1-2,CASSVRGSYGYTF
TRBV7-8,TRBJ2-7,CASSSLGTAYEQYF
TRBV12-5,TRBJ2-3,CASVRDRGRDTQYF
TRBV5-6,TRBJ2-7,CASSLIRQYPYEQYF
TRBV3-1/TRBV3-2,TRBJ2-3,CASSQPGTGGTDTQYF
TRBV19,TRBJ1-5,CASSIDDRGYRSNQPQHF
TRBV3-1/TRBV3-2,TRBJ1-2,CASSQVWGGYTF
TRBV20-1,TRBJ2-3,CSGTSRDTQYF
TRBV7-9,TRBJ1-4,CASSFRDSNEKLFF
TRBV19,TRBJ1-1,CASRSRGPNTEAFF
TRBV11-2,TRBJ1-1,CASSLATGGREAEAFF
TRBV7-9,TRBJ2-5,CASSPSGGAYEETQYF
TRBV5-1,TRBJ2-1,CASSHPRTSHNEQFF
TRBV11-2,TRBJ1-3,CASSLSMDTIYF
TRBV30,TRBJ2-7,CAWSGMDEQYF
TRBV9,TRBJ2-1,CASGALGVNNEQFF
TRBV3-1/TRBV3-2,TRBJ2-5,CASSLGLAGGASQETQYF
TRBV7-9,TRBJ2-1,CASTQGLAGRSGQFF
TRBV28,TRBJ1-5,CASSWRGIYQPQHF
TRBV7-3,TRBJ2-1,CASSLSTSGRKGEQFF
TRBV24-1,TRBJ2-2,CATSQGRPDAGELFF
TRBV5-1,TRBJ2-7,CASSLVREAEQYF
TRBV4-1,TRBJ2-7,CASSQAQTGAYEQYF
TRBV7-2,TRBJ2-7,CASSEGLAGGHYEQYF
TRBV18,TRBJ2-7,CASSPGTGVDEQYF
TRBV3-1/TRBV3-2,TRBJ2-1,CASSANRGSYNEQFF
TRBV27,TRBJ1-4,CASGTDREKLFF